The clone carrying this T cell receptor beta chain has a count of ten or more. The antigen is undetermined. V trimming: 4 bases; J trimming: 4 bases; junction bases outside the gene matches: 6. Germline V CDR1 and CDR2: SGHDT, YYEEEE. The CDR3 is 14 residues long. Unique molecular identifiers were affixed to single, distinct cDNA molecules. TCRdb re-derived calls from the 5' RACE reads in MiXCR, one entry per CDR3 protein. The sample lists roughly 51,000 distinct CDR3 sequences, about 7.8% occurring once. These data come from a study of early T cells in non-severe SARS-CoV-2 infection. Study-level information: Chains were unpaired, as sequencing was done on bulk RNA from unsorted whole blood. Study-level results: VDJdb matching favored anti-spike CD8 responses, missing private and CD4 specificities.

Sequencing was done on a sample of whole blood. This chain links TRBV5-6 with TRBJ1-2; 8 nucleotides match TRBD1. The sequence was collected from an adult who was a healthcare worker with PCR-confirmed SARS-CoV-2 infection or an uninfected control (not recorded which). CDR3 nucleotide sequence: TGTGCCAGCAGCCCAATACAGGGGGGCTATGGCTACACCTTC. It encodes CASSPIQGGYGYTF.